These 23 T cell receptor beta chains share one sample of origin, sequenced in a study of cytomegalovirus exposure and HLA in healthy donors. The primer mix had 60 Vbeta and 13 Jbeta primers. Assay: immunoSEQ multiplex PCR; the TCRdb copy retains only in-frame clones and omits some. The sample shows around 150,000 clones, less than 80% of them seen only once. Sample: PBMCs. These receptors all stem from a man aged 35-49 years in good health and CMV-seronegative.

This clone has a handful of counts. The chain uses TRBV27 and TRBJ2-4, with 8 nucleotides matching TRBD1. This CDR3 has 15 residues. Germline CDR1 MNHEY, CDR2 SMNVEV (reference sequence). With V trimmed by 5 bases and J by 7 bases, 10 bases remained unmatched. Here the CDR3 reads CASSPYKDRVNIQYF. For the CDR3, the DNA is TGTGCCAGCAGTCCCTACAAGGACAGGGTCAACATTCAGTACTTC.

This chain joins TRBV28 and TRBJ1-2; D gene ambiguous. The CDR3 is 11 amino acids. From germline, CDR1 is MDHEN and CDR2 SYDVKM. Deletions cut 6 bases from V and 7 bases from J, with 9 bases between. This chain's CDR3 is CASSRDIGYTF. CDR3 coding DNA: TGTGCCAGCAGCCGTGACATTGGCTACACCTTC.

The gene calls are TRBV4-1 and TRBJ2-1, with unresolved D. Deletions cut 0 bases from V and 0 bases from J, with 6 bases between. The CDR3 is made up of 15 amino acids. Germline V CDR1 and CDR2: MGHRA, YSYEKL. The CDR3 DNA is TGCGCCAGCAGCCAAGAAACAGTCTCCTACAATGAGCAGTTCTTC. Its protein is CASSQETVSYNEQFF.

This clone was counted between two and nine times. The V call is TRBV4-1, the J call TRBJ2-7, with TRBD1 matching over 9 bases. Germline CDR1 MGHRA, CDR2 YSYEKL. V was clipped by 4 bases and J by 2 bases; unmatched bases: 9. This CDR3 has 16 amino acids. The CDR3 region is CASSPETRTGAYEQYF. CDR3 sequence (DNA): TGCGCCAGCAGCCCCGAGACGAGGACAGGGGCCTACGAGCAGTACTTC.

The chain uses TRBV7-9 and TRBJ2-5; D possibly corresponds to TRBD1 (6 bases). The CDR3 sequence is 14 residues long. The germline V and J ends were trimmed by 0 bases and 5 bases, with 10 bases remaining between them. Germline values: CDR1 SEHNR, CDR2 FQNEAQ (reference sequence). The chain's CDR3 is CASSLAGAGETQYF. DNA of the CDR3: TGTGCCAGCAGCTTAGCGGGGGCCGGGGAGACCCAGTACTTC.

The V call is TRBV10-2, the J call TRBJ1-2; perhaps TRBD1 as D (5 bases). Germline values: CDR1 WSHSY, CDR2 SAAADI. The CDR3 has 12 residues. Trimming stripped 2 bases from V and 4 bases from J, with 5 bases between. CDR3 nucleotide sequence: TGCGCCAGCAGTGAGGGGGCCTATGGCTACACCTTC. Residues: CASSEGAYGYTF.

The chain carries TRBV5-6 and TRBJ1-4; D call uncertain. Per germline, CDR1 SGHDT and CDR2 YYEEEE. The CDR3 is 14 amino acids. Trimming took 4 bases from V and 4 from J, leaving 11 bases between them. CDR3 DNA sequence: TGTGCCAGCAGCACCGTCGGGGTTAATGAAAAACTGTTTTTT. The encoded protein is CASSTVGVNEKLFF.

The gene calls are TRBV7-3 and TRBJ2-3; TRBD2 might be the D (7 bases). The germline V and J ends were trimmed by 4 bases and 3 bases, with 20 bases remaining between them. Germline V gene sequence: CDR1 SGHTA, CDR2 FQGTGA. The CDR3 totals 17 residues. CDR3 DNA: TGTGCCAGCAGCTCCCACCCCGGGGGGCCCTTTACAGATACGCAGTATTTT. Residues: CASSSHPGGPFTDTQYF.

V gene TRBV13 combines with J gene TRBJ2-3; 10 bases fit TRBD2. Germline V lookup: CDR1 PRHDT, CDR2 FYEKMQ (reference sequence). Germline trimming cut 2 bases from V and 4 bases from J; bases unmatched to any gene: 15. The CDR3 runs to 19 residues. CDR3 loop: CASSLFLTSGDGGADTQYF. DNA of the CDR3: TGTGCCAGCAGCTTATTTCTTACTAGCGGGGACGGCGGCGCAGATACGCAGTATTTT.

The sample holds one count of this clone. The rearrangement joins TRBV5-8 to TRBJ2-7; TRBD1 aligns across 7 bases. Germline V gene sequence: CDR1 SGHTS, CDR2 YDEGEE. CDR3 size: 14 residues. J lost 4 bases, V lost 2 bases, and 6 bases had no gene match. For the CDR3, the DNA is TGTGCCAGCAGCTTAGGGGGCAGGCTTTACGAGCAGTACTTC. This codes for CASSLGGRLYEQYF.

V and J are TRBV19 and TRBJ1-1, with 7 bases identical to TRBD1. The V and J ends lost 1 base and 0 bases, in that order; junction bases with no gene match: 8. CDR1 and CDR2 (germline): LNHDA, SQIVND (reference sequence). This CDR3 has 17 residues. The CDR3 sequence is CASSIGGGAVMNTEAFF. Written as DNA, the CDR3 is TGTGCCAGTAGTATAGGAGGGGGCGCGGTCATGAACACTGAAGCTTTCTTT.

This clone was seen a handful of times. This chain connects TRBV6-5 to TRBJ2-7; D may be TRBD1 (6 bases). The CDR3 is made up of 15 amino acids. The V end lost 6 bases, the J end lost 0 bases, and 15 bases lay between the germline ends. The germline CDR1 and CDR2 sequences are MNHEY and SVGAGI. The CDR3 nucleotides are TGTGCCAGCAGCCCCAAGGGGGACGGCTCCTACGAGCAGTACTTC. Translated: CASSPKGDGSYEQYF.

The chain links TRBV28 to TRBJ2-5; 15 positions match TRBD2. This CDR3 has 14 amino acids. V was clipped by 6 bases and J by 5 bases; unmatched bases: 1. Germline-derived CDR1 and CDR2 are MDHEN and SYDVKM. The CDR3 sequence is CASRGTSGGETQYF. CDR3 coding DNA: TGTGCCAGCAGAGGGACTAGCGGGGGGGAGACCCAGTACTTC.

The genes are TRBV5-1 and TRBJ1-1, with 8 bases aligning to TRBD1. The CDR3 runs to 14 residues. Germline trimming cut 3 bases from V and 6 bases from J; bases unmatched to any gene: 7. The germline CDR1 and CDR2 sequences are SGHRS and YFSETQ. The CDR3 loop reads CASSSADRASEAFF. The CDR3 DNA reads as TGCGCCAGCAGCTCAGCGGACAGGGCGTCTGAAGCTTTCTTT.

This clone was found a few times. The chain couples TRBV5-1 to TRBJ2-1; 9 bases are shared with TRBD2. Germline trimming cut 4 bases from V and 1 base from J; bases unmatched to any gene: 9. Germline CDR1 reads SGHRS; CDR2 reads YFSETQ. The CDR3 sequence is 17 residues long. The CDR3 region has the DNA TGCGCCAGCAGCCGTCTGGCGGGGGGGGAATCCTACAATGAGCAGTTCTTC. As protein: CASSRLAGGESYNEQFF.

The chain has TRBV4-1 and TRBJ1-3; D may be TRBD1 (5 bases). The CDR3 runs to 16 residues. V lost 4 bases and J 0 bases, leaving 13 bases between the germline ends. Germline assignment: CDR1 MGHRA and CDR2 YSYEKL. The CDR3, as DNA: TGCGCCAGCAGCCCGGGACTGTATCCCTCTGGAAACACCATATATTTT. Protein product: CASSPGLYPSGNTIYF.

This clone was observed once. The V and J genes are TRBV5-1 and TRBJ2-3; D may be TRBD2 (5 bases). The CDR3 totals 15 residues. Trimming shortened V by 4 bases and J by 1 base, and 13 bases separated the two germline ends. Germline V gene data show CDR1 as SGHRS and CDR2 as YFSETQ. The CDR3 reads CASSTAGWGTDTQYF. The CDR3 nucleotides read TGCGCCAGCAGCACCGCGGGTTGGGGCACAGATACGCAGTATTTT.

This chain links TRBV4-3 with TRBJ1-1, with D unclear. Trimming stripped 0 bases from V and 1 base from J, with 9 bases between. Germline CDR1 is LGHNA and CDR2 is YSLEER. This CDR3 region has 15 residues. The CDR3 region is CASSQDWAKNTEAFF. DNA for the CDR3: TGCGCCAGCAGCCAAGATTGGGCCAAGAACACTGAAGCTTTCTTT.

The V and J genes are TRBV2 and TRBJ2-3, with 8 nucleotides matching TRBD2. The CDR3 is 13 residues long. With 7 bases clipped from V and 6 bases from J, the junction kept 6 bases outside the gene matches. Germline values: CDR1 SNHLY, CDR2 FYNNEI. The CDR3 region has the DNA TGTGCCAGCACTCGGGGGGGATGGGATACGCAGTATTTT. It yields the protein CASTRGGWDTQYF.

The V gene is TRBV7-9, the J gene TRBJ2-7; tentative D call: TRBD2 (5 bases). Germline values: CDR1 SEHNR, CDR2 FQNEAQ (reference sequence). The V gene lost 5 bases and the J gene lost 1 base, with 9 bases spanning the gap. The CDR3 is 13 amino acids. CDR3 bases: TGTGCCAGCAGCGATAGAGGGTCCTACGAGCAGTACTTC. It is translated as CASSDRGSYEQYF.

The V and J genes are TRBV28 and TRBJ1-6, with 7 bases that match TRBD1. V dropped 2 bases and J dropped 10; count of bases not matched to a gene: 5. Germline CDR1 MDHEN, CDR2 SYDVKM. The CDR3 extends over 14 amino acids. As DNA, the CDR3 is TGTGCCAGCAGTTTAGGGACAGTAGACTCACCCCTCCACTTT. This gives the protein CASSLGTVDSPLHF.

Only a few counts were recorded for this clone. The chain is built from TRBV7-9 and TRBJ2-3; D is ambiguous. This CDR3 is built from 14 residues. Germline V lookup: CDR1 SEHNR, CDR2 FQNEAQ (reference sequence). Trimming left V 2 bases short and J 0 bases short, with 6 bases between. The CDR3 nucleotides read TGTGCCAGCAGCTTACTACCTAGCACAGATACGCAGTATTTT. It translates to CASSLLPSTDTQYF. Variable domain in full (rest from reference TRBV7-9 and TRBJ2-3): DTGVSQNPRHKITKRGQNVTFRCDPISEHNRLYWYRQTLGQGPEFLTYFQNEAQLEKSRLLSDRFSAERPKGSFSTLEIQRTEQGDSAMYLCASSLLPSTDTQYFGPGTRLTVL.

V gene TRBV5-1 combines with J gene TRBJ2-2; 7 nucleotides align to TRBD2. Losses at the gene ends were 4 bases for V and 10 bases for J; bases not matched to a gene: 10. There are 14 residues in the CDR3. CDR1 and CDR2 (germline): SGHRS, YFSETQ. The CDR3 here is CASSGGLVSAELFF. The CDR3 DNA sequence: TGCGCCAGCAGCGGCGGACTAGTTTCGGCGGAGCTGTTTTTT.